Reported below is one T cell receptor (beta chain). Its antigen remains unknown. The data were obtained in a study of PD-1 blockade in classical Hodgkin lymphoma. Whole-study findings and limits: Baseline diversity was lower in partial responders and progressors than complete responders. Newly diagnosed patients had baseline TCR diversity that was reportedly lower than that of healthy donors.

Germline CDR1 MNHNS, CDR2 SASEGT. The CDR3 is 16 amino acids. V trimming: 0 bases; J trimming: 12 bases; junction bases outside the gene matches: 10. Brentuximab vedotin exposure varied, and every patient relapsed after autologous stem cell transplantation. The assay was immunoSEQ multiplex PCR, and TCRdb's table has in-frame clones only and misses some. The sample holds more than 13,000 clones, roughly 80% seen once. The specimen was peripheral blood mononuclear cells (PBMCs), collected before the second cycle of nivolumab. The TCR originated in a human donor with classical Hodgkin lymphoma. This rearrangement joins TRBV6-1 to TRBJ2-1; 11 bases are shared with TRBD2. The CDR3 spells CASSEALAGGPLGQFF. CDR3 bases: TGTGCCAGCAGTGAAGCCCTAGCGGGGGGCCCACTAGGGCAGTTCTTC.